Listed below are T cell receptor beta chains from one sample, sequenced in a study of blood T cell repertoires in COVID-19. Some clones are missing from TCRdb's copy, which holds only in-frame ones; the method was immunoSEQ multiplex PCR. This table has about 84,000 clones, nearly 85% appearing once. The source material was peripheral blood. These receptors were collected from a woman over 75 with acute or convalescent COVID-19. Both conserved end residues are part of each CDR3. The order of the fields is clone size, D gene, J gene, V gene, CDR3 DNA, CDR3 protein. The D gene is left open where the match is weak. Not every row has a clone size; where given, it reads once, few, many or a size class.

NA,NA,TRBJ1-1,TRBV6-1,TGTGCCAGCAGTGAAGTGTCTGGTAGAAGCACTGAAGCTTTCTTT,CASSEVSGRSTEAFF
NA,NA,TRBJ2-7,TRBV6-5,TGTGCCAGCAGTTACTCGGCCAGAACCTACGAGCAGTACTTC,CASSYSARTYEQYF
NA,NA,TRBJ2-7,TRBV5-6,TGTGCCAGCAGCTTGGGGGGAGGCACCGAGCAGTACTTC,CASSLGGGTEQYF
NA,TRBD1,TRBJ1-5,TRBV12-3/TRBV12-4,TGTGCCAGCAGAGGACAGGGGGATCAGCCCCAGCATTTT,CASRGQGDQPQHF
NA,TRBD2,TRBJ2-7,TRBV28,TGTGCCAGCAGCCTGCTAGCGGGAGGATTGAGGGAGCAGTACTTC,CASSLLAGGLREQYF
NA,TRBD2,TRBJ2-7,TRBV28,TGTGCCAGCAGTTCCCCGGGACTAGCATCCCACGAGCAGTACTTC,CASSSPGLASHEQYF
NA,NA,TRBJ1-2,TRBV28,TGTGCCAGCAGGGGGACTCCCGCTGGCTATGGCTACACCTTC,CASRGTPAGYGYTF
NA,NA,TRBJ2-7,TRBV7-2,TGTGCCAGCAGCTTATCCCGGGACTCCCTCTCCTACGAGCAGTACTTC,CASSLSRDSLSYEQYF
NA,NA,TRBJ2-4,TRBV2,TGTGCCAGCAGTCTGAGCGGTCTAGCCAAAAACATTCAGTACTTC,CASSLSGLAKNIQYF
NA,TRBD1,TRBJ2-5,TRBV25-1,TGTGCCAGCAGTGGGGCCGGGACAGGGAAGGAGACCCAGTACTTC,CASSGAGTGKETQYF
NA,TRBD1,TRBJ2-2,TRBV19,TGTGCCAGTAGTACCCCCGGCAGGGGGCAAAACGGGGAGCTGTTTTTT,CASSTPGRGQNGELFF
few,TRBD1,TRBJ1-5,TRBV10-3,TGTGCCATCAGTGAGGGACAGGGGTCTAAGGGCAATCAGCCCCAGCATTTT,CAISEGQGSKGNQPQHF
NA,NA,TRBJ2-2,TRBV7-8,TGTGCCAGCAGCCCACGGAGGGGGAGGGCTAACACCGGGGAGCTGTTTTTT,CASSPRRGRANTGELFF
NA,TRBD2,TRBJ2-3,TRBV15,TGTGCCACCAGCAGCCTTAGCGGGGGTTTCACAGATACGCAGTATTTT,CATSSLSGGFTDTQYF
NA,NA,TRBJ2-3,TRBV24-1,TGTGCCACCAGTGATTCAATTCCCAGGGGCACAGATACGCAGTATTTT,CATSDSIPRGTDTQYF
NA,TRBD2,TRBJ2-1,TRBV11-3,TGTGCCAGCAGCTTAGATGCTAGCGGGAGTGAGCAGTTCTTC,CASSLDASGSEQFF
NA,NA,TRBJ2-3,TRBV7-2,TGTGCCAGCAGCCCAGACACAGATACGCAGTATTTT,CASSPDTDTQYF
NA,NA,TRBJ2-7,TRBV5-5,TGTGCCAGCAGCCCCTTAGTTGGCTACGAGCAGTACTTC,CASSPLVGYEQYF
NA,NA,TRBJ2-2,TRBV21-1,TGTGCCAGCAGATGTCGGGAGAGACCTCTTAACACCGGGGAGCTGTTTTTT,CASRCRERPLNTGELFF
NA,NA,TRBJ1-2,TRBV4-2,TGTGCCAGCAGCCAAGTAGCGCCCGGTGACTATGGCTACACCTTC,CASSQVAPGDYGYTF
NA,TRBD1,TRBJ1-5,TRBV10-3,TGTGCCATCAGTGAGTCCGGGACAGGGTCCCGTCCCCAGCATTTT,CAISESGTGSRPQHF
once,TRBD1,TRBJ2-1,TRBV20-1,TGCAGTGCTAGTCCGGGACAGGGAACCAATGAGCAGTTCTTC,CSASPGQGTNEQFF
few,NA,TRBJ2-5,TRBV5-4,TGTGCCAGCAGCACCTACGGGGGCCAAGAGACCCAGTACTTC,CASSTYGGQETQYF
NA,NA,TRBJ2-7,TRBV18,TGTGCCAGCTCACCCGACTATCTCTCCTACGAGCAGTACTTC,CASSPDYLSYEQYF
NA,NA,TRBJ2-3,TRBV5-8,TGTGCCAGCAGCGCGCAATCAGATACGCAGTATTTT,CASSAQSDTQYF
NA,NA,TRBJ2-7,TRBV6-5,TGTGCCACCCAGGGGGGACTCCAGTACGAGCAGTACTTC,CATQGGLQYEQYF
NA,NA,TRBJ2-2,TRBV24-1,TGTGCCACCAGTAGACAGTTCACCGGGGAGCTGTTTTTT,CATSRQFTGELFF
NA,NA,TRBJ1-1,TRBV28,TGTGCCAGCCTCAAAACAGGGTCTGAAGCTTTCTTT,CASLKTGSEAFF
NA,TRBD2,TRBJ2-7,TRBV7-2,TGTGCCAGCAGCTTACCCCGGACTAGCTTCGAGCAGTACTTC,CASSLPRTSFEQYF
NA,TRBD1,TRBJ2-2,TRBV28,TGTGCCAGCAGTCTTCGACAGGGAAACACCGGGGAGCTGTTTTTT,CASSLRQGNTGELFF
NA,NA,TRBJ1-5,TRBV24-1,TGTGCCACCAGTGATTTAGGAGTGCCAGGGAAGATGCATTTT,CATSDLGVPGKMHF
NA,NA,TRBJ2-3,TRBV4-2,TGTGCCAGCAGCCAAGTGGGCCTAGCAGGAGATACGCAGTATTTT,CASSQVGLAGDTQYF
few,NA,TRBJ2-2,TRBV7-8,TGTGCCAGCAGAAAAATACAGGGAACCGGGGAGCTGTTTTTT,CASRKIQGTGELFF
NA,TRBD1,TRBJ2-7,TRBV5-6,TGTGCCAGCAGCTCACCAAAGGGACAGCTTGGCCAACTACGAGGGCAGTACTTC,CASSSPKGQLGQLRGQYF
few,TRBD2,TRBJ2-2,TRBV7-7,TGTGCTAGCAGCCCCGGGAGGACCGCCGGGGAGCTGTTTTTT,CASSPGRTAGELFF
NA,NA,TRBJ1-1,TRBV19,TGTGCCAGTAGTATCGGGGAGAACACTGAAGCTTTCTTT,CASSIGENTEAFF
NA,TRBD1,TRBJ2-5,TRBV6-5,TGTGCCAGCAGTTACTCCGCAGGGGGAAACCAGTACTTC,CASSYSAGGNQYF
NA,TRBD2,TRBJ2-7,TRBV7-6,TGTGCCAGCAGCTTAGGGTCGAGCGGGATCTACGAGCAGTACTTC,CASSLGSSGIYEQYF
NA,NA,TRBJ2-7,TRBV10-1,TGCGCCAGCAGTGAGCCCAGACGGGGATCCTACGAGCAGTACTTC,CASSEPRRGSYEQYF
once,NA,TRBJ1-2,TRBV7-2,TGTGCCAGCAGCTTAGTGGGTGGTAGGGGCTATGGCTACACCTTC,CASSLVGGRGYGYTF
NA,TRBD1,TRBJ2-7,TRBV5-1,TGCGCCAGCAGCAGCCGACAGGGCGGCGAGCAGTACTTC,CASSSRQGGEQYF
many,NA,TRBJ1-5,TRBV6-2/TRBV6-3,TGTGCCAGCAGTTCCTGGGGAGGGGCTCAGCCCCAGCATTTT,CASSSWGGAQPQHF
NA,NA,TRBJ1-6,TRBV10-2,TGCGCCAGCAGTGATGGCCAAAATTCGCCACCCCTCCACTTT,CASSDGQNSPPLHF
NA,NA,TRBJ2-7,TRBV7-6,TGTGCCAGCAGCTCTAACAGGGGGGGAGCTAGGAACGAGCAGTACTTC,CASSSNRGGARNEQYF
NA,NA,TRBJ1-4,TRBV30,TGTGCCTGGAGTGGTCAGGGCGAAAAACTGTTTTTT,CAWSGQGEKLFF
NA,TRBD1,TRBJ1-1,TRBV7-2,TGTGCCAGCAGCTCGGGGACAGGGGGGACCACTGAAGCTTTCTTT,CASSSGTGGTTEAFF
NA,TRBD1,TRBJ2-2,TRBV2,TGTGCCAGCATTGCCGGGACAGGATTCACCGGGGAGCTGTTTTTT,CASIAGTGFTGELFF
once,NA,TRBJ2-1,TRBV11-2,TGTGCCAGCAGCCTGGCGGGACAGCAGGGGAATGAGCAGTTCTTC,CASSLAGQQGNEQFF
NA,TRBD1,TRBJ2-3,TRBV5-1,TGCGCCAGCAGCCGGGCCGGGACAGGGGACACAGATACGCAGTATTTT,CASSRAGTGDTDTQYF
NA,NA,TRBJ2-7,TRBV4-2,TGTGCCAGCAGCCAACAACTTGACAGTATTCACGAGCAGTACTTC,CASSQQLDSIHEQYF
NA,NA,TRBJ2-3,TRBV13,TGTGCCAGCAGCCCCAGGGGGGCAACAGATACGCAGTATTTT,CASSPRGATDTQYF
NA,NA,TRBJ2-7,TRBV5-1,TGCGCCAGCAGCTTGGTAGCCGGGAGCGCCTACGAGCAGTACTTC,CASSLVAGSAYEQYF
NA,TRBD2,TRBJ2-3,TRBV7-9,TGTGCCAGCAGCCCCGGGACTAGCGGGGATACGCAGTATTTT,CASSPGTSGDTQYF
NA,TRBD1,TRBJ2-2,TRBV28,TGTGCCAGCAGACCTCAGGGGGCGAACACCGGGGAGCTGTTTTTT,CASRPQGANTGELFF
once,TRBD1,TRBJ2-3,TRBV5-5,TGTGCCAGCACCATACAGGGGGACTCAGTTACGCAGTATTTT,CASTIQGDSVTQYF
NA,NA,TRBJ2-7,TRBV28,TGTGCCAGCAGTTTAGTCGGCACTACCTACGAGCAGTACTTC,CASSLVGTTYEQYF
few,TRBD2,TRBJ2-1,TRBV12-3/TRBV12-4,TGTGCCAGCAGACCCCTAGCGGATGAGCAGTTCTTC,CASRPLADEQFF
once,NA,TRBJ2-5,TRBV7-2,TGTGCCAGCAGCTTAGGGGGACGGAGGGGAGGAGAGACCCAGTACTTC,CASSLGGRRGGETQYF
NA,NA,TRBJ2-3,TRBV19,TGTGCCAGTAGTTTAGGTAGTTCTGGAGATACGCAGTATTTT,CASSLGSSGDTQYF
few,NA,TRBJ1-3,TRBV19,TGTGCCACCGCAGACAGAAGCTCTGGAAACACCATATATTTT,CATADRSSGNTIYF